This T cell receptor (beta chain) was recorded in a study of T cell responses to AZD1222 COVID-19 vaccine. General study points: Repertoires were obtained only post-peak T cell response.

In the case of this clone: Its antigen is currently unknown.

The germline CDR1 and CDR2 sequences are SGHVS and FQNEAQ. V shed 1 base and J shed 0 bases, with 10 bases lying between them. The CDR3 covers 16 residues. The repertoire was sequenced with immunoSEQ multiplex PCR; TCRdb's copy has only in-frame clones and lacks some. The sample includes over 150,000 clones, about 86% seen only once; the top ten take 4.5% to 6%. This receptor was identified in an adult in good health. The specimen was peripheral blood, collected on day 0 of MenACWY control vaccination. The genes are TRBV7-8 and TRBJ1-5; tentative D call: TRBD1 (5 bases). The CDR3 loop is CASSLGGVGSNQPQHF. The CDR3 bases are TGTGCCAGCAGCTTAGGAGGGGTAGGTAGCAATCAGCCCCAGCATTTT.